This T cell receptor (beta chain) appears in the sequencing data of a study of identical twins. A universal primer site was created by template switching, with the cDNA bearing unique molecular identifiers. MiXCR, applied by TCRdb to the 5' RACE reads, yields one record per CDR3 protein. The sample lists roughly 1,500,000 distinct CDR3 sequences, less than 35% occurring once. This clonotype has only a few counts. Its antigen is still unknown. Study-wide findings and caveats: Memory repertoires showed no such pattern, whereas abundant cord blood beta clonotypes carried fewer insertions. Twin pairs had excess sharing that was weaker in beta out-of-frame sequences. Donors were not followed over many years; analysis was cross-sectional.

CDR1 and CDR2 from the germline V gene are MDHEN and SYDVKM. CDR3 length: 14 residues. The TCR was taken from a newborn girl in good health. This sequence joins TRBV28 and TRBJ2-4, with TRBD1 matching 12 bases. The assigned J gene may be wrong: the sequence end matches TRBJ2-7 better. The sequenced material came from cord blood. CDR3 sequence reads: CASSPWDRGREQYF. CDR3 nucleotides: TGTGCCAGCAGTCCCTGGGACAGGGGGCGCGAGCAGTACTTC.